This T cell receptor (beta chain) was sequenced for a study of T cells in Graves' hyperthyroidism and ophthalmopathy. This CDR3 region has 16 residues. Germline CDR1 and CDR2: LGHNT and FRNRAP. Trimming pared 0 bases from V and 10 bases from J, leaving 19 bases between. TCR beta CDR3 regions were amplified from RNA. HTBI primers drove first-round RT-PCR of the TCR CDR3. TCRdb independently ran MiXCR on the multiplex PCR reads; one entry per CDR3 protein. The data contain more than 500,000 distinct CDR3 sequences, about 16% of them seen just once; the ten biggest clones take up approximately 30%. In making diagnoses, clinical symptoms, serum thyroxine and TRAb, thyroid ultrasound and orbital computed tomography were all used. This clonotype was picked up many times.

V is TRBV12-5 and J is TRBJ2-1; D is unclear. This clonotype originated in a woman in her 30s with Graves' ophthalmopathy. Sequencing was done on a sample of blood. The CDR3 region is CASGLVTGPRFSEQFF. CDR3 nucleotides: TGTGCTAGTGGTTTGGTTACCGGGCCACGATTTAGCGAGCAGTTCTTC.